The 30 T cell receptor beta chains reported below all come from one sample, sequenced in a study of T cells after yellow fever vaccination. TCRdb redid the calling of the 5' RACE reads with MiXCR, one entry per CDR3 protein. The sample lists fewer than 650,000 distinct CDR3 sequences, less than 25% seen once, with approximately 16% in the top ten. The sample in question was PBMCs, obtained less than 25 days after the first yellow fever vaccination. All receptors come from a man in his late teens or twenties who received the YFV17D yellow fever vaccine.

The chain has TRBV7-9 and TRBJ1-2; 9 bases map to TRBD1. Per germline, CDR1 SEHNR and CDR2 FQNEAQ (reference sequence). This CDR3 has 15 amino acids. V shed 5 bases and J 8 bases; nucleotides not matched to a gene: 12. For the CDR3, the DNA is TGTGCCAGCAGCCCCTACAGGGGGCGAATGAAAGGCTACACCTTC. It codes for CASSPYRGRMKGYTF.

This chain uses TRBV27 with TRBJ1-5; 10 positions agree with TRBD1. Germline lookup yields CDR1 MNHEY and CDR2 SMNVEV (reference sequence). Unmatched junction bases numbered 9, after V lost 5 bases and J lost 5 bases. The CDR3 has 16 amino acids. CDR3 residues: CASSRDRGIRDQPQHF. The CDR3 nucleotides read TGTGCCAGCAGTCGGGACAGGGGAATTCGGGATCAGCCCCAGCATTTT.

The chain employs TRBV24-1 and TRBJ1-1; D might be TRBD1 (5 bases). V lost 2 bases and J 8 bases, leaving 8 bases between the germline ends. Germline CDR1 KGHDR, CDR2 SFDVKD. CDR3 length: 12 amino acids. As DNA, the CDR3 is TGTGCCACCAGTGATTCGAGACAGGAAGCTTTCTTT. This translates into CATSDSRQEAFF.

The CDR3 DNA reads as TGCGCCAGCAGCCACGGACAGACCGTACATGTAACGCAGTATTTT. Protein sequence: CASSHGQTVHVTQYF. The chain employs TRBV5-1 and TRBJ2-3; a possible D gene is TRBD1 (6 bases). V shed 4 bases and J shed 9 bases, with 21 bases lying between them. Germline CDR1 reads SGHRS; CDR2 reads YFSETQ. The CDR3 has 15 residues.

There are many counts of this clonotype. The chain recombines TRBV11-3 with TRBJ2-6; 7 nucleotides agree with TRBD1. Germline CDR1 SGHNT, CDR2 YENEEA. This CDR3 region has 15 residues. V shed 5 bases, J shed 0 bases, and the junction held 1 base outside the gene matches. The CDR3 nucleotides read TGTGCCAGCAGCCCAGGGGGCTCTGGGGCCAACGTCCTGACTTTC. Translated, it gives CASSPGGSGANVLTF.

The rearrangement joins TRBV27 to TRBJ1-6; D remains unclear. Between the trimmed V and J ends, which lost 3 bases and 7 bases, there was a span of 16 bases. Germline V CDR1 and CDR2: MNHEY, SMNVEV (reference sequence). The length of the CDR3 is 16 residues. The CDR3 DNA reads TGTGCCAGCAGTTTCCGCGACGTAAGGAGGAATTCACCCCTCCACTTT. The encoded protein is CASSFRDVRRNSPLHF.

The chain links TRBV28 to TRBJ2-1; the D is unclear. Germline V lookup: CDR1 MDHEN, CDR2 SYDVKM. There are 11 residues in the CDR3. The V and J ends lost 5 bases and 5 bases respectively, with 4 bases between them. CDR3 coding DNA: TGTGCCAGCAGTGACGACAATGAGCAGTTCTTC. Its protein is CASSDDNEQFF.

As to this clonotype: A read error may produce the germline difference seen at one junction end. V gene TRBV7-2 combines with J gene TRBJ2-1; D possibly corresponds to TRBD1 (5 bases). In germline, CDR1 is SGHTA, CDR2 FQGNSA. CDR3 size: 9 residues. The CDR3 reads CASSLGTTF. The DNA of the CDR3 is TGTGCCAGCAGCTTAGGGACAACGTTT.

The rearrangement uses TRBV20-1 and TRBJ2-3; 8 nucleotides line up with TRBD2. The CDR3 runs 16 residues. Germline lookup yields CDR1 DFQATT and CDR2 SNEGSKA (reference sequence). With V trimmed by 0 bases and J by 1 base, 6 bases remained unmatched. CDR3 in DNA: TGCAGTGCTAGAGATCCAGCGGGGGCAGGCACAGATACGCAGTATTTT. Translating it yields CSARDPAGAGTDTQYF.

This clonotype turned up a few times. The V call is TRBV5-6, the J call TRBJ2-7, with D maybe TRBD2 (6 bases). With 3 bases removed from V and 0 bases from J, the gap between germline ends came to 16 bases. From germline, CDR1 is SGHDT and CDR2 YYEEEE. CDR3 length equals 16 residues. Here the CDR3 reads CASSSEGSGISYEQYF. CDR3 nucleotide sequence: TGTGCCAGCAGCTCGGAGGGTAGCGGCATCTCCTACGAGCAGTACTTC.

The chain uses TRBV24-1 and TRBJ2-1; TRBD2 matches 8 bases. The CDR3 extends over 17 amino acids. The V and J ends lost 7 bases and 5 bases, in that order; junction bases with no gene match: 15. The V gene's germline CDR1 is KGHDR and CDR2 SFDVKD. This CDR3 is CATSPWSGGGPDNEQFF. CDR3 DNA sequence: TGTGCCACCAGCCCTTGGTCGGGGGGGGGGCCGGACAATGAGCAGTTCTTC.

The chain employs TRBV9 and TRBJ2-1; weak D call: TRBD2 (5 bases). V was cut by 0 bases and J by 0 bases, with 10 bases left in between. This CDR3 has 16 residues. CDR1 and CDR2 from the germline V gene are SGDLS and YYNGEE. The CDR3 nucleotides read TGTGCCAGCAGCGTAGCTAGCCTGAGCTCCTACAATGAGCAGTTCTTC. This codes for CASSVASLSSYNEQFF.

This sequence joins TRBV5-4 and TRBJ2-5; 7 nucleotides align to TRBD2. The CDR3 totals 18 residues. Germline CDR1 SGHNT, CDR2 YYREEE (reference sequence). The V and J ends lost 3 bases and 4 bases, in that order; junction bases with no gene match: 18. In DNA, the CDR3 is TGTGCCAGCAGCTCCCCCCCCGGTGAGCGGGGAGGAGGAGAGACCCAGTACTTC. Its protein is CASSSPPGERGGGETQYF. Full variable domain (remainder filled in from reference TRBV5-4 and TRBJ2-5): ETGVTQSPTHLIKTRGQQVTLRCSSQSGHNTVSWYQQALGQGPQFIFQYYREEENGRGNFPPRFSGLQFPNYSSELNVNALELDDSALYLCASSSPPGERGGGETQYFGPGTRLLVL.

This clonotype showed up just a few times. The rearrangement joins TRBV4-3 to TRBJ2-7, with D maybe TRBD2 (5 bases). V lost 0 bases, J lost 0 bases, and 15 bases lay in between. The CDR3 covers 17 residues. Per the germline V gene, CDR1 is LGHNA and CDR2 is YSLEER. CDR3 bases: TGCGCCAGCAGCCAAGAGAGGGCGAGCCCTGACTCCTACGAGCAGTACTTC. It codes for CASSQERASPDSYEQYF.

Regarding this clonotype: Germline and junction disagree at one end, which may indicate a read error. V gene TRBV5-6 combines with J gene TRBJ2-3; 9 bases align to TRBD1. The CDR3 extends over 15 amino acids. The germline V gene encodes CDR1 SGHDT and CDR2 YYEEEE. CDR3 loop: CASSLVDRGTDKQYF. The DNA of the CDR3 is TGTGCCAGCAGCTTGGTGGACAGGGGCACAGATAAGCAGTATTTT.

The chain is built from TRBV4-3 and TRBJ2-4; the D gene is possibly TRBD1 (6 bases). Germline CDR1 reads LGHNA; CDR2 reads YSLEER. V dropped 4 bases and J dropped 2 bases, with 12 bases sitting between them. This CDR3 comprises 15 residues. The CDR3 nucleotides are TGCGCCAGCAGCCCGACAGGATCTTCCAAAAACATTCAGTACTTC. It is translated as CASSPTGSSKNIQYF.

This chain joins TRBV18 and TRBJ1-3; no clear D gene. In germline, CDR1 is KGHSH, CDR2 LQKENI. The V end was cut by 0 bases, the J end by 8 bases, with 17 bases between. The CDR3 consists of 16 residues. DNA of the CDR3: TGTGCCAGCTCACCACCTTCTATGCTTGTAGCGGACACCATATATTTT. Amino acids: CASSPPSMLVADTIYF.

The chain is built from TRBV11-2 and TRBJ2-1; 7 bases match TRBD2. Trimming removed 5 bases from V and 2 bases from J; junction bases left unmatched: 12. CDR1 is SGHAT, CDR2 FQNNGV, per germline. The CDR3 totals 17 residues. CDR3 loop: CASSINLGLGAYNEQFF. As DNA, the CDR3 is TGTGCCAGCAGCATCAATTTAGGACTAGGAGCCTACAATGAGCAGTTCTTC.

The V call is TRBV7-9, the J call TRBJ2-1; D is ambiguous. The CDR3 is made up of 12 amino acids. Germline loops: CDR1 SEHNR, CDR2 FQNEAQ (reference sequence). V dropped 3 bases and J dropped 12 bases, with 12 bases sitting between them. CDR3 sequence (DNA): TGTGCCAGCAGCTTGGACGCTCTGGGGCAGTTCTTC. This encodes CASSLDALGQFF.

The chain recombines TRBV6-7 with TRBJ2-1; 7 nucleotides match TRBD1. TRBV6-7 is labeled an ORF, and its function is uncertain. J was trimmed by 0 bases and V by 5 bases; bases with no gene match: 7. The CDR3 loop spans 16 amino acids. CDR3 sequence: CASSNRQGSSYNEQFF. In DNA, the CDR3 is TGTGCCAGCAGTAACCGACAGGGTAGCTCCTACAATGAGCAGTTCTTC.

In the case of this clonotype: It is unclear where the CDR3 begins or ends on the DNA, so no DNA is shown, and the CDR3 is as TCRdb lists it. The rearrangement joins TRBV6-5 to TRBJ1-2; the table's D call, TRBD1, has no DNA check behind it. The CDR3 region is 13 residues in length, termini included. Germline V lookup: CDR1 MNHEY, CDR2 SVGAGI. The CDR3 region is CASSSSRAQGYTF.

This chain links TRBV20-1 with TRBJ2-1; 7 bases fit TRBD2. V was pared by 1 base and J by 5 bases, with 5 bases of the junction left unmatched. Germline V gene sequence: CDR1 DFQATT, CDR2 SNEGSKA (reference sequence). The CDR3 runs to 14 residues. As DNA, the CDR3 is TGCAGTGCTAGAGTGGGGGGGGACGACAATGAGCAGTTCTTC. Translated, it gives CSARVGGDDNEQFF.

V gene TRBV5-1 combines with J gene TRBJ2-5; D is perhaps TRBD1 or TRBD2 (6 bases each). V lost 5 bases and J lost 5, with 16 bases in between. CDR1 is SGHRS, CDR2 YFSETQ, per germline. This CDR3 has 14 residues. CDR3 DNA: TGCGCCAGCAGTGACGGGGGCGCCCGGGAGACCCAGTACTTC. Amino acids: CASSDGGARETQYF.

This sequence joins TRBV20-1 and TRBJ1-2; D is undetermined. This CDR3 region has 12 residues. Trimming removed 4 bases from V and 5 bases from J, with 11 bases in between. Germline V CDR1 and CDR2: DFQATT, SNEGSKA (reference sequence). CDR3 amino acids: CSAKRLGYGYTF. The CDR3 region has the DNA TGCAGTGCTAAAAGGTTGGGGTATGGCTACACCTTC.

The J gene is TRBJ2-2, the V gene TRBV4-3; 7 bases map to TRBD1. The CDR3 is 17 amino acids. The V gene end was trimmed by 0 bases and the J gene end by 4 bases; junction bases not matched to a gene: 8. Germline V gene lookup returns CDR1 LGHNA and CDR2 YSLEER. CDR3 residues: CASSQDLRDSITGELFF. The CDR3 nucleotides read TGCGCCAGCAGCCAAGATCTAAGGGACAGCATCACCGGGGAGCTGTTTTTT.

The gene calls are TRBV4-1 and TRBJ1-1; the D gene is possibly TRBD1 (6 bases). Germline lookup yields CDR1 MGHRA and CDR2 YSYEKL. Trimming cost V 2 bases and J 13 bases, with 20 bases left between them. This CDR3 has 14 residues. The CDR3: CASSQRGGPGAVFF. The DNA for the CDR3 is TGCGCCAGCAGCCAAAGAGGGGGACCGGGGGCGGTTTTCTTT.

The chain is built from TRBV9 and TRBJ2-3; a weak D match, TRBD2 (6 bases). The CDR3 totals 14 residues. Germline CDR1 SGDLS, CDR2 YYNGEE. Trimming took 1 base from V and 4 from J, leaving 10 bases between them. Here the CDR3 reads CASSVRGGADTQYF. CDR3 bases: TGTGCCAGCAGCGTAAGGGGCGGGGCAGATACGCAGTATTTT.

This chain joins TRBV6-5 and TRBJ1-1; 9 nucleotides align to TRBD1. The CDR3 is 17 residues long. Trimming at V came to 0 bases and at J to 4 bases, leaving 9 bases not matched to a gene. Germline lookup yields CDR1 MNHEY and CDR2 SVGAGI. The CDR3 region has the DNA TGTGCCAGCAGTTACTCGATAACAGGGGGCGACGGCACTGAAGCTTTCTTT. It translates to CASSYSITGGDGTEAFF.

This clonotype was detected a few times. The chain employs TRBV7-9 and TRBJ2-7, with 8 nucleotides matching TRBD1. CDR3 length: 15 residues. The V and J ends lost 5 bases and 5 bases, in that order; junction bases with no gene match: 11. From germline, CDR1 is SEHNR and CDR2 FQNEAQ (reference sequence). In DNA, the CDR3 is TGTGCCAGCAGCAACCAACGACAGGGGTTAGACGAGCAGTACTTC. Translated: CASSNQRQGLDEQYF.

V gene TRBV20-1 combines with J gene TRBJ2-1; 11 bases agree with TRBD2. CDR3 length: 15 amino acids. Trimming at V came to 5 bases and at J to 4 bases, leaving 7 bases not matched to a gene. The germline CDR1 and CDR2 sequences are DFQATT and SNEGSKA (reference sequence). This CDR3 is CSAPTGTSGYNEQFF. The CDR3 DNA follows: TGCAGTGCTCCTACCGGGACTAGCGGTTACAATGAGCAGTTCTTC.